This is a list of T cell receptor beta chains from one sample in a study of blood T cell repertoires in COVID-19. Assay: immunoSEQ multiplex PCR; the TCRdb copy retains only in-frame clones and omits some. The sample gives 200,000 to 250,000 clones, nearly 85% of which show up once; roughly 1.3% is in the top ten. Sequenced: peripheral blood. The receptors derive from a woman in her 30s with COVID-19, enrolled during active disease. Both conserved end residues are part of each CDR3. D genes are given only for firm matches. Clone size is shown for a subset of rows, as once, few, many or a class of expanded clone.

TRBV5-4,NA,TRBJ2-7,NA,CASSLGGRVVHEQYF,TGTGCCAGCAGCTTGGGGGGCAGGGTAGTACACGAGCAGTACTTC
TRBV30,NA,TRBJ1-2,TRBD1,CAWIKDRAGYTF,TGTGCCTGGATTAAGGACAGGGCTGGCTACACCTTC
TRBV24-1,NA,TRBJ2-3,TRBD1,CATSDTRTGRADTQYF,TGTGCCACCAGTGATACTCGGACAGGGCGTGCAGATACGCAGTATTTT
TRBV14,NA,TRBJ2-2,TRBD2,CASSQVGRGRTGELFF,TGTGCCAGCAGCCAAGTTGGGAGGGGACGCACCGGGGAGCTGTTTTTT
TRBV28,NA,TRBJ2-1,NA,CASSFGAIPYNEQFF,TGTGCCAGCAGTTTTGGGGCGATCCCCTACAATGAGCAGTTCTTC
TRBV7-3,few,TRBJ1-6,NA,CASSLGAGMLSPLHF,TGTGCCAGCAGCTTGGGGGCAGGGATGCTGTCACCCCTCCACTTT
TRBV28,NA,TRBJ2-3,TRBD1,CASSFAQGATDTQYF,TGTGCCAGCAGTTTTGCACAGGGGGCCACAGATACGCAGTATTTT
TRBV30,NA,TRBJ2-3,TRBD1,CAWSQGEWGTDTQYF,TGTGCCTGGAGTCAGGGGGAGTGGGGCACAGATACGCAGTATTTT
TRBV14,once,TRBJ2-2,NA,CASSQGLGPLPQGGELFF,TGTGCCAGCAGCCAAGGGCTGGGCCCCTTACCCCAGGGCGGGGAGCTGTTTTTT
TRBV6-1,NA,TRBJ1-6,TRBD1,CASSEETGGSYNSPLHF,TGTGCCAGCAGTGAAGAGACAGGGGGCTCCTATAATTCACCCCTCCACTTT
TRBV5-1,NA,TRBJ2-7,NA,CASSLEWGHYEQYF,TGCGCCAGCAGCTTGGAATGGGGGCACTACGAGCAGTACTTC
TRBV3-1/TRBV3-2,NA,TRBJ2-5,TRBD1,CASCRDRARAQYF,TGTGCCAGCTGCAGGGACAGGGCTAGGGCCCAGTACTTC
TRBV7-9,NA,TRBJ1-4,NA,CASSRVAGEKLFF,TGTGCCAGCAGCCGTGTCGCGGGTGAAAAACTGTTTTTT
TRBV7-2,NA,TRBJ2-1,TRBD1,CASSPPGQANNEQFF,TGTGCCAGCAGCCCTCCGGGACAGGCGAACAATGAGCAGTTCTTC
TRBV7-2,NA,TRBJ1-3,NA,CASSPREGGYGNTIYF,TGTGCCAGCAGCCCCAGGGAGGGAGGATACGGAAACACCATATATTTT
TRBV4-3,NA,TRBJ2-3,TRBD2,CASSQEAGITDTQYF,TGCGCCAGCAGCCAAGAAGCGGGAATCACAGATACGCAGTATTTT
TRBV28,NA,TRBJ2-1,NA,CASGLGLSYNEQFF,TGTGCCAGCGGCCTGGGACTGTCCTACAATGAGCAGTTCTTC
TRBV11-1,NA,TRBJ2-3,TRBD2,CASSIRGGENTQYF,TGTGCCAGCAGCATCCGCGGGGGGGAGAATACGCAGTATTTT
TRBV19,NA,TRBJ2-2,NA,CASSRVGGTNTGELFF,TGTGCCAGTAGCCGAGTGGGGGGTACGAACACCGGGGAGCTGTTTTTT
TRBV19,NA,TRBJ2-7,TRBD1,CASSSGTGGSYEQYF,TGTGCCAGTAGTTCTGGGACAGGGGGCTCCTACGAGCAGTACTTC
TRBV19,NA,TRBJ2-1,TRBD2,CASSLRPAGGSSYNEQFF,TGTGCCAGTAGTCTACGCCCTGCGGGAGGGAGCTCCTACAATGAGCAGTTCTTC
TRBV11-3,NA,TRBJ2-2,TRBD1,CASSLQGDTGELFF,TGTGCCAGCAGCCTACAGGGGGACACCGGGGAGCTGTTTTTT
TRBV20-1,NA,TRBJ2-5,NA,CSVWHQETQYF,TGCAGTGTTTGGCACCAAGAGACCCAGTACTTC
TRBV4-3,once,TRBJ2-1,NA,CASSQVAPFRLGEQFF,TGCGCCAGCAGCCAAGTAGCTCCTTTCCGGCTCGGTGAGCAGTTCTTC
TRBV9,NA,TRBJ1-2,NA,CASSGNKNYGYTF,TGTGCCAGCAGCGGAAACAAGAACTATGGCTACACCTTC
TRBV5-4,once,TRBJ2-3,TRBD2,CASSPPGLAGTDTQYF,TGTGCCAGCAGCCCACCGGGACTAGCGGGAACAGATACGCAGTATTTT
TRBV29-1,NA,TRBJ2-1,TRBD2,CSVDRTSDYNEQFF,TGCAGCGTTGATCGGACTAGCGACTACAATGAGCAGTTCTTC
TRBV28,NA,TRBJ2-1,NA,CASSPPTRNEQFF,TGTGCCAGCAGTCCACCGACTCGCAATGAGCAGTTCTTC
TRBV6-6,few,TRBJ2-5,TRBD1,CASSYSGTGKETQYF,TGTGCCAGCAGTTACTCTGGGACAGGGAAAGAGACCCAGTACTTC
TRBV6-2/TRBV6-3,NA,TRBJ2-2,TRBD2,CASSYRASGTVPNTGELFF,TGTGCCAGCAGTTACAGGGCTAGCGGCACAGTACCGAACACCGGGGAGCTGTTTTTT
TRBV10-3,few,TRBJ1-1,NA,CAIRPENMNTEAFF,TGTGCCATCAGACCAGAAAATATGAACACTGAAGCTTTCTTT
TRBV6-5,NA,TRBJ2-7,TRBD1,CAVQTGGSYEQYF,TGTGCCGTCCAGACAGGGGGAAGTTACGAGCAGTACTTC
TRBV6-6,NA,TRBJ1-4,TRBD1,CASSYSITGGYEKLFF,TGTGCCAGCAGTTACTCGATAACAGGGGGCTATGAAAAACTGTTTTTT
TRBV6-5,NA,TRBJ2-7,NA,CASRLTSFNDEQYF,TGTGCCAGCAGGCTCACTAGCTTCAACGACGAGCAGTACTTC
TRBV2,NA,TRBJ2-1,TRBD1,CASRPGQAYNEQFF,TGTGCCAGCAGACCCGGACAGGCCTACAATGAGCAGTTCTTC
TRBV4-3,NA,TRBJ2-1,NA,CASSQQVGPENEQFF,TGCGCCAGCAGCCAACAGGTCGGTCCAGAGAATGAGCAGTTCTTC
TRBV3-1/TRBV3-2,once,TRBJ2-7,NA,CASSLSRDPYEQYF,TGTGCCAGCAGCCTCTCCCGGGATCCCTACGAGCAGTACTTC
TRBV2,NA,TRBJ1-5,NA,CASRGGPNQPQHF,TGTGCCAGCAGGGGGGGACCGAATCAGCCCCAGCATTTT
TRBV29-1,NA,TRBJ1-2,TRBD1,CSVEGGGDRAYGYTF,TGCAGCGTTGAAGGAGGGGGGGACAGGGCTTATGGCTACACCTTC
TRBV11-2,NA,TRBJ1-2,TRBD1,CASSLTGQGVGAGYTF,TGTGCCAGCAGCTTAACAGGACAGGGTGTGGGAGCCGGCTACACCTTC
TRBV7-9,NA,TRBJ2-1,TRBD2,CATILAGGVSEQFF,TGTGCCACTATCCTAGCGGGCGGAGTGAGCGAGCAGTTCTTC
TRBV6-5,once,TRBJ1-4,NA,CASSYGRKLFF,TGTGCCAGCAGTTACGGGAGAAAACTGTTTTTT
TRBV10-3,NA,TRBJ2-1,TRBD2,CAIGAGDRNDYNEQFF,TGTGCCATCGGTGCGGGGGACCGAAACGACTACAATGAGCAGTTCTTC
TRBV3-1/TRBV3-2,few,TRBJ1-2,NA,CASSQDWVERDGYTF,TGTGCCAGCAGCCAAGATTGGGTCGAGAGGGATGGCTACACCTTC
TRBV24-1,NA,TRBJ2-7,NA,CATSGQNSYEQYF,TGTGCCACCAGCGGACAGAACTCCTACGAGCAGTACTTC
TRBV4-3,NA,TRBJ2-5,TRBD1,CASSPRGGAETQYF,TGCGCCAGCAGCCCACGAGGGGGCGCGGAGACCCAGTACTTC
TRBV5-1,NA,TRBJ2-1,TRBD1,CASSPGQGAYNEQFF,TGCGCCAGCAGCCCGGGACAGGGGGCGTACAATGAGCAGTTCTTC
TRBV4-2,NA,TRBJ1-5,NA,CASSQKVGRGLTANQPQHF,TGTGCCAGCAGCCAAAAGGTTGGTCGAGGGCTCACAGCAAATCAGCCCCAGCATTTT
TRBV27,NA,TRBJ1-2,TRBD1,CASSLSGTGFGGYTF,TGTGCCAGCAGTTTATCCGGGACAGGGTTCGGCGGCTACACCTTC
TRBV5-5,NA,TRBJ1-4,TRBD1,CASSSGTGGREKLFF,TGTGCCAGCAGCTCAGGGACAGGGGGACGGGAAAAACTGTTTTTT
TRBV7-2,NA,TRBJ2-7,NA,CASSLGRGSYEQYF,TGTGCCAGCAGCTTAGGGAGGGGCTCCTACGAGCAGTACTTC
TRBV28,NA,TRBJ2-7,TRBD1,CASRTTGQGSYEQYF,TGTGCCAGCAGGACAACGGGACAGGGATCCTACGAGCAGTACTTC
TRBV9,NA,TRBJ2-1,NA,CASSATSSSYNEQFF,TGTGCCAGCAGCGCCACCTCGAGCTCCTACAATGAGCAGTTCTTC
TRBV7-9,NA,TRBJ2-5,NA,CASSLDRAETQYF,TGTGCCAGCAGCTTAGACAGGGCGGAGACCCAGTACTTC